Described below is a single TCR beta chain sequence and its context. Its antigen remains unknown. These data originate in a study of cytomegalovirus exposure and HLA in healthy donors. In the study overall: Around 80 million unique TCR sequences came from HLA-typed donors in an early release. Notes on the study in general: Among TCR beta chains of equal frequency, HLA-associated ones were more clonally expanded in a later analysis.

This PCR relied on a set of 60 Vbeta primers and 13 Jbeta primers. Sequenced by immunoSEQ multiplex PCR; TCRdb stores in-frame clones only, minus some. The sample contains fewer than 250,000 clones, about 83% of which appear only once. Germline loops: CDR1 MNHNS, CDR2 SASEGT. The length of the CDR3 is 15 residues. Between the trimmed V and J ends, which lost 1 base and 6 bases, there was a span of 15 bases. The rearrangement uses TRBV6-1 and TRBJ1-2; D is ambiguous. Specimen: PBMCs. This TCR derives from a girl aged 10-17 years in good health and CMV-seronegative. The CDR3 spells CASSEGFLFPDGYTF. DNA of the CDR3: TGTGCCAGCAGTGAAGGATTTCTCTTTCCAGATGGCTACACCTTC.